Listed here are 28 T cell receptor beta chains from one sample, sequenced in a study of siplizumab effects on memory and regulatory T cells (dated 2019 in TCRdb). Preparation of the library involved the immunoSEQ multiplex PCR assay. TCRdb took this table from immuneACCESS and kept in-frame rearrangements with V and J called. Such tables lack part of the clones; where checked against another copy, unresolved V genes explain under half of the gap, and the rest is unexplained. In all, the sample holds roughly 100,000 clones, and about 93% of those were seen once. Clones ranked in the top ten supply roughly 1.1% of the sample. Sequencing was done on a sample of CD4+ T cells sorted from blood. All receptors derive from a human donor in good health.

This clone has just one count. J is TRBJ1-2 and V is TRBV28; the D is unclear. Germline CDR1 and CDR2: MDHEN and SYDVKM. Trimming shortened V by 4 bases and J by 6 bases, and 6 bases separated the two germline ends. This CDR3 contains 11 residues. The CDR3 DNA reads TGTGCCAGCAGTTACGCGGATGGCTACACCTTC. This gives the protein CASSYADGYTF.

The V and J genes are TRBV10-1 and TRBJ1-3; D is perhaps TRBD1 (5 bases). With 8 bases removed from V and 0 bases from J, the gap between germline ends came to 17 bases. The CDR3 sequence is 16 residues long. Looked up from germline, CDR1 is WNHNN and CDR2 is SYGVQD (reference sequence). DNA for the CDR3: TGCGCCAGCCTCCACCCCGGGACCGTCTCTGGAAACACCATATATTTT. Protein sequence: CASLHPGTVSGNTIYF.

Of note for this clone: An end of the junction differs from the germline gene, which may be a read error. This chain links TRBV28 with TRBJ1-4, with TRBD1 as a possible D gene (6 bases). The CDR3 loop spans 15 amino acids. The germline CDR1 and CDR2 sequences are MDHEN and SYDVKM. The CDR3 spells CARSWGGATNEKLFF. DNA for the CDR3: TGTGCCCGCAGTTGGGGGGGGGCTACTAATGAAAAACTGTTTTTT.

The chain links TRBV18 to TRBJ2-7; D uncertain. Germline V gene data show CDR1 as KGHSH and CDR2 as LQKENI. Trimming took off 1 base at V and 1 base at J, with 17 bases between the two ends. The CDR3 runs to 17 residues. The CDR3 sequence is CASSPRLLDDVSYEQYF. The CDR3, as DNA: TGTGCCAGCTCACCACGTTTGCTCGACGACGTTTCCTACGAGCAGTACTTC.

The chain carries TRBV28 and TRBJ1-5; D call uncertain. Germline V gives CDR1 MDHEN, CDR2 SYDVKM. V was shortened by 5 bases and J by 7 bases, with 15 bases between the two germline ends. This CDR3 has 14 residues. CDR3 region: CASSLTAGDQPQHF. DNA of the CDR3: TGTGCCAGCAGTCTCACCGCTGGAGACCAGCCCCAGCATTTT.

V gene TRBV7-6 combines with J gene TRBJ2-5, with D possibly matching TRBD2 (5 bases). Trimming left V 5 bases short and J 4 bases short, with 23 bases between. CDR1 is SGHVS and CDR2 is FNYEAQ in the germline V gene. CDR3 length: 17 amino acids. This CDR3 reads CASSPPAPLWRLETQYF. CDR3 nucleotides: TGTGCCAGCAGCCCGCCTGCCCCACTGTGGAGGCTAGAGACCCAGTACTTC.

V usage is TRBV19 and J usage is TRBJ1-3; the D is unclear. Trimming stripped 0 bases from V and 7 bases from J, with 13 bases between. Germline CDR1 reads LNHDA; CDR2 reads SQIVND (reference sequence). The CDR3 sequence is 15 residues long. The CDR3 reads CASSIDAGRRNTIYF. The CDR3 coding sequence is TGTGCCAGTAGTATAGATGCAGGTCGGCGGAACACCATATATTTT. Full variable domain (outside the CDR3, taken from reference TRBV19 and TRBJ1-3): DGGITQSPKYLFRKEGQNVTLSCEQNLNHDAMYWYRQDPGQGLRLIYYSQIVNDFQKGDIAEGYSVSREKKESFPLTVTSAQKNPTAFYLCASSIDAGRRNTIYFGEGSWLTVV.

The gene calls are TRBV5-1 and TRBJ1-1; the D is unclear. Looked up from germline, CDR1 is SGHRS and CDR2 is YFSETQ. There are 15 residues in the CDR3. V was trimmed by 1 base and J by 1 base, leaving 11 bases between them. The CDR3 nucleotides are TGCGCCAGCAGCTTGCTTGGGAGGGAGAACACTGAAGCTTTCTTT. It codes for CASSLLGRENTEAFF.

J is TRBJ2-2 and V is TRBV6-5; TRBD2 might be the D (6 bases). Germline values: CDR1 MNHEY, CDR2 SVGAGI. The CDR3 runs to 15 residues. Trimming stripped 5 bases from V and 1 base from J, with 11 bases between. The CDR3 loop reads CASSRGLKNTGELFF. The CDR3 coding sequence is TGTGCCAGCAGTAGGGGACTTAAGAACACCGGGGAGCTGTTTTTT.

The rearrangement links TRBV30 to TRBJ1-5; D unresolved. Trimming stripped 1 base from V and 5 bases from J, with 9 bases between. The CDR3 is 13 residues long. The germline V gene encodes CDR1 GTSNPN and CDR2 SVGIG (reference sequence). CDR3 in DNA: TGTGCCTGGAGTGAGCAGGTTGATCAGCCCCAGCATTTT. Its protein is CAWSEQVDQPQHF. Full variable domain (rest looked up from reference TRBV30 and TRBJ1-5): SQTIHQWPATLVQPVGSPLSLECTVEGTSNPNLYWYRQAAGRGLQLLFYSVGIGQISSEVPQNLSASRPQDRQFILSSKKLLLSDSGFYLCAWSEQVDQPQHFGDGTRLSIL.

The chain employs TRBV18 and TRBJ2-3, with 7 bases matching TRBD1. After removal of 6 bases from V and 1 base from J, the junction contained 7 bases not matched to a gene. The CDR3 runs 15 residues. Looked up from germline, CDR1 is KGHSH and CDR2 is LQKENI. CDR3 bases: TGTGCCAGCTCGTTTCGGACAGGCCGCACAGATACGCAGTATTTT. Its translation is CASSFRTGRTDTQYF. Using reference TRBV18 and TRBJ2-3 for the parts outside the CDR3, the full variable domain is NAGVMQNPRHLVRRRGQEARLRCSPMKGHSHVYWYRQLPEEGLKFMVYLQKENIIDESGMPKERFSAEFPKEGPSILRIQQVVRGDSAAYFCASSFRTGRTDTQYFGPGTRLTVL.

This clone was seen only once. The chain recombines TRBV18 with TRBJ1-2, with D uncertain. V lost 4 bases and J 8 bases, leaving 14 bases between the germline ends. The CDR3 loop spans 13 amino acids. Germline V gene lookup returns CDR1 KGHSH and CDR2 LQKENI. The CDR3 sequence: CASSRERDSGYTF. The CDR3 DNA follows: TGTGCCAGCTCACGGGAGCGTGATTCGGGCTACACCTTC.

The gene calls are TRBV7-2 and TRBJ2-3; D unclear. This CDR3 is 16 amino acids long. CDR1 is SGHTA and CDR2 is FQGNSA in the germline V gene. Trimming took 2 bases from V and 6 from J, leaving 18 bases between them. CDR3: CASSLIPVSPEDTQYF. The CDR3 nucleotides are TGTGCCAGCAGCTTAATCCCCGTGTCTCCCGAGGATACGCAGTATTTT.

The table lists this clone with a count of one. J is TRBJ2-3 and V is TRBV27; TRBD2 aligns across 8 bases. The CDR3 totals 17 residues. Per the germline V gene, CDR1 is MNHEY and CDR2 is SMNVEV (reference sequence). The V and J ends lost 5 bases and 0 bases, in that order; junction bases with no gene match: 10. The CDR3 coding sequence is TGTGCCAGCAGTCTCTTCGGACTAGCCGACAGCACAGATACGCAGTATTTT. As protein: CASSLFGLADSTDTQYF.

In DNA, the CDR3 is TGTGCCAGCACCCCTACAATGGTAGAGACCCAGTACTTC. Translation gives CASTPTMVETQYF. V is TRBV28 and J is TRBJ2-5; no clear D gene. V shed 7 bases and J shed 4 bases, with 13 bases lying between them. Germline CDR1 reads MDHEN; CDR2 reads SYDVKM. The CDR3 length is 13 residues.

This chain uses TRBV2 with TRBJ1-1; D not resolved. With 8 bases removed from V and 1 base from J, the gap between germline ends came to 14 bases. The CDR3 length is 14 residues. The germline CDR1 and CDR2 sequences are SNHLY and FYNNEI. This CDR3 reads CASWRRRTNTEAFF. The CDR3 region has the DNA TGTGCCAGCTGGAGACGCAGAACGAACACTGAAGCTTTCTTT.

This clone has just one count. The V gene is TRBV7-5, the J gene TRBJ2-7. TRBV7-5 is a known pseudogene. The CDR3 spans 11 residues. The CDR3 bases are TGTGTCAGAAGCGGTTCCTCCGAGCAGTACTTC. Its translation: CVRSGSSEQYF.

This clone was recorded only once. This rearrangement joins TRBV28 to TRBJ1-1; a possible D gene is TRBD1 (5 bases). Germline CDR1 is MDHEN and CDR2 is SYDVKM. Trimming pared 8 bases from V and 4 bases from J, leaving 17 bases between. The CDR3 is 14 residues long. This chain's CDR3 is CASSMRRQFTEAFF. CDR3 nucleotide sequence: TGTGCCAGCTCTATGAGGCGACAGTTCACTGAAGCTTTCTTT.

The chain combines TRBV11-2 with TRBJ1-2; D unclear. From germline, CDR1 is SGHAT and CDR2 FQNNGV. CDR3 length equals 13 residues. V lost 3 bases, J lost 2 bases, and 7 bases lay in between. CDR3 in amino acids: CASSLGLNYGYTF. CDR3 DNA: TGTGCCAGCAGCTTGGGCTTAAACTATGGCTACACCTTC.

This chain joins TRBV9 and TRBJ1-3, with TRBD1 matching 10 bases. Germline V gene sequence: CDR1 SGDLS, CDR2 YYNGEE. The ends lost 4 bases at V and 0 bases at J; junction bases unmatched: 7. The CDR3 has 17 residues. CDR3 nucleotides: TGTGCCAGCAGCTTCGGACAGGGGGATTTCTCTGGAAACACCATATATTTT. This gives the protein CASSFGQGDFSGNTIYF.

The J gene is TRBJ2-3, the V gene TRBV28, with TRBD2 as a possible D gene (6 bases). Germline CDR1 MDHEN, CDR2 SYDVKM. CDR3 length: 16 amino acids. V lost 5 bases and J 0 bases, leaving 15 bases between the germline ends. CDR3 sequence (DNA): TGTGCCAGCAGTCCAACGGGGGTACTTAGCACAGATACGCAGTATTTT. It is translated as CASSPTGVLSTDTQYF.

V is TRBV28 and J is TRBJ2-3; 9 bases are a match to TRBD1. In germline, CDR1 is MDHEN, CDR2 SYDVKM. This CDR3 is 16 amino acids long. J lost 3 bases, V lost 5 bases, and 9 bases had no gene match. In DNA, the CDR3 is TGTGCCAGCAGTCTACAGGGGGCGATAAGAACAGATACGCAGTATTTT. Residues: CASSLQGAIRTDTQYF. The full variable domain, its missing parts supplied by reference TRBV28 and TRBJ2-3, is DVKVTQSSRYLVKRTGEKVFLECVQDMDHENMFWYRQDPGLGLRLIYFSYDVKMKEKGDIPEGYSVSREKKERFSLILESASTNQTSMYLCASSLQGAIRTDTQYFGPGTRLTVL.

The chain has TRBV28 and TRBJ1-4; D unclear. The CDR3 covers 12 residues. Looked up from germline, CDR1 is MDHEN and CDR2 is SYDVKM. V was cut by 9 bases and J by 4 bases, with 9 bases left in between. The CDR3 sequence: CASRRINEKLFF. The CDR3 DNA reads as TGTGCCAGTCGAAGGATTAATGAAAAACTGTTTTTT. Full variable domain (outside the CDR3, taken from reference TRBV28 and TRBJ1-4): DVKVTQSSRYLVKRTGEKVFLECVQDMDHENMFWYRQDPGLGLRLIYFSYDVKMKEKGDIPEGYSVSREKKERFSLILESASTNQTSMYLCASRRINEKLFFGSGTQLSVL.

The V gene is TRBV5-6, the J gene TRBJ1-2; 7 bases agree with TRBD1. This CDR3 has 15 amino acids. Germline V gene lookup returns CDR1 SGHDT and CDR2 YYEEEE. The V and J ends lost 3 bases and 2 bases, in that order; junction bases with no gene match: 7. CDR3 sequence reads: CASSSSLTGNYGYTF. The CDR3, as DNA: TGTGCCAGCAGCTCTTCCTTGACAGGGAACTATGGCTACACCTTC.

The genes are TRBV29-1 and TRBJ2-1; 7 bases are shared with TRBD1. J gave up 6 bases and V 1 base, and 3 bases lay outside the gene matches. The CDR3 length is 13 residues. Germline CDR1 and CDR2: SQVTM and ANQGSEA. This CDR3 is CSVEVWDSNEQFF. The CDR3 region has the DNA TGCAGCGTTGAAGTCTGGGACAGCAATGAGCAGTTCTTC.

This chain joins TRBV6-5 and TRBJ1-2; 8 nucleotides match TRBD1. Unmatched junction bases numbered 3, after V lost 2 bases and J lost 4 bases. CDR1 and CDR2 (germline): MNHEY, SVGAGI. The CDR3 totals 14 residues. As DNA, the CDR3 is TGTGCCAGCAGTTACGGACAGGGTGGCTATGGCTACACCTTC. It codes for CASSYGQGGYGYTF.

This chain uses TRBV19 with TRBJ2-7; 9 bases align to TRBD2. The germline V gene encodes CDR1 LNHDA and CDR2 SQIVND (reference sequence). Unmatched junction bases numbered 6, after V lost 7 bases and J lost 2 bases. This CDR3 is 14 amino acids long. CDR3 sequence: CASKRERGAYEQYF. The CDR3 DNA reads as TGTGCCAGTAAAAGGGAGCGGGGGGCCTACGAGCAGTACTTC.

The chain employs TRBV27 and TRBJ2-3, with TRBD2 matching 9 bases. Germline V gene data show CDR1 as MNHEY and CDR2 as SMNVEV (reference sequence). The CDR3 is made up of 17 amino acids. V lost 4 bases and J lost 0; bases outside the gene matches: 8. CDR3 loop: CASSWISGRTSTDTQYF. CDR3 DNA: TGTGCCAGCAGTTGGATTAGCGGGAGAACAAGCACAGATACGCAGTATTTT.